These T cell receptor beta chains were read from a single sample in a study of CD8+ T cells in alopecia areata. TCRdb keeps only in-frame clones here, not all; method: immunoSEQ multiplex PCR. The table has over 100,000 clones, about 47% seen once; the top ten hold roughly a sixth. The sequenced sample was CD8+ T cells sorted from blood, obtained at week 0. Every receptor here comes from a human donor with alopecia areata. The CDR3 runs from the conserved cysteine through the conserved F or W. D genes are given only for firm matches.

>TRBJ1-6|TRBV7-9|NA
CASRSSYNSPLHF
>TRBJ2-5|TRBV2|NA
CASSGTARKETQYF
>TRBJ1-1|TRBV7-8|NA
CASANGMAEAFF
>TRBJ2-7|TRBV7-9|NA
CASSPDIYEQYF
>TRBJ2-7|TRBV4-1|NA
CASSQDQTPYEQYF
>TRBJ2-7|TRBV7-9|NA
CASSLGQYEQYF
>TRBJ2-6|TRBV27|NA
CASSLSGQGEANVLTF
>TRBJ2-7|TRBV2|TRBD2
CASSEEAGLYEQYF
>TRBJ2-3|TRBV27|NA
CASSLGAGAQYF
>TRBJ1-6|TRBV4-1|NA
CASSQTGLGSPLHF
>TRBJ2-2|TRBV29-1|NA
CSVFLGTGELFF
>TRBJ1-2|TRBV5-4|NA
CASSLGGFGYTF
>TRBJ1-1|TRBV30|TRBD1
CAWSVDRETEAFF
>TRBJ2-7|TRBV4-1|NA
CASSLGPSGEQYF
>TRBJ2-1|TRBV5-6|NA
CASSLGSSNEQFF
>TRBJ1-1|TRBV5-6|NA
CASSLDLSPEAFF
>TRBJ2-7|TRBV5-1|TRBD1
CASRPRTGGRIEQYF
>TRBJ1-1|TRBV5-4|NA
CASSFYSVPEAFF
>TRBJ2-3|TRBV29-1|TRBD1
CSADPGTETDTQYF
>TRBJ1-1|TRBV9|NA
CASSVGGETEAFF
>TRBJ2-7|TRBV14|TRBD1
CASRSRDSYEQYF
>TRBJ2-3|TRBV29-1|NA
CSVDTGSSTDTQYF
>TRBJ2-1|TRBV25-1|NA
CASPVVYEQFF
>TRBJ2-1|TRBV7-7|NA
CASSSGPELGDEQFF
>TRBJ2-7|TRBV29-1|NA
CSVVGAHYEQYF
>TRBJ2-1|TRBV13|NA
CASSTTTIQQFF
>TRBJ2-5|TRBV6-5|NA
CASRPLQGYQETQYF
>TRBJ1-2|TRBV30|NA
CAGLKPNYGYTF
>TRBJ1-2|TRBV5-6|TRBD1
CASSDDRVYGYTF
>TRBJ2-4|TRBV18|TRBD1
CASSPEDRAVNIQYF
>TRBJ2-1|TRBV7-9|NA
CASSLNSLEQFF
>TRBJ2-3|TRBV13|NA
CASSSDGSTDTQYF
>TRBJ2-7|TRBV30|TRBD1
CAWSARGQGYEQYF
>TRBJ1-5|TRBV11-2|NA
CASSLDIMGMEPQHF
>TRBJ1-5|TRBV30|NA
CAWLEDLNQPQHF
>TRBJ2-7|TRBV7-9|NA
CASSTGTASLYEQYF
>TRBJ2-5|TRBV7-8|TRBD2
CASSLVSGLAGGRFQETQYF
>TRBJ2-7|TRBV6-5|NA
CASNPQRGSYEQYF
>TRBJ2-7|TRBV7-9|NA
CASSLADGVYEQYF
>TRBJ2-3|TRBV6-5|NA
CASSGHLTDTQYF
>TRBJ1-1|TRBV29-1|NA
CSVTPRSSDTSEAFF
>TRBJ1-5|TRBV30|NA
CAWGQENSNQPQHF
>TRBJ1-6|TRBV12-5|NA
CASGLLDDSPLHF